One sample yielded the 26 T cell receptor beta chains listed below, sequenced in a study of blood T cells in healthy people across ages. For the second PCR, which ran for roughly 7 to 11 cycles, a sample-barcoded 5' primer and a J-beta primer mix were used. TCRdb processed the 5' RACE reads anew with MiXCR; each CDR3 protein has one entry. The sample has around 1,600,000 distinct CDR3 sequences, less than 45% seen once. The sample consisted of blood. The origin of the receptors is a woman between 18 and 29 years old in good health.

The chain combines TRBV4-1 with TRBJ2-1; TRBD2 aligns across 7 bases. The CDR3 is 14 amino acids. Germline V lookup: CDR1 MGHRA, CDR2 YSYEKL. The J segment lost 9 bases and the V segment lost 4 bases, leaving 9 bases of the junction unmatched. CDR3 nucleotides: TGCGCCAGCAGCCCATTCGAAGCGGGGCTTGAGCAGTTCTTC. It yields the protein CASSPFEAGLEQFF.

This clonotype occurred a few times. V usage is TRBV20-1 and J usage is TRBJ2-4, with D perhaps TRBD1 (6 bases). The CDR3 is 13 residues long. Germline-derived CDR1 and CDR2 are DFQATT and SNEGSKA (reference sequence). V was clipped by 0 bases and J by 9 bases, with 12 bases between them. The CDR3 nucleotides are TGCAGTGCTAGAGATGGGACAAACGGCATTCAGTACTTC. As protein: CSARDGTNGIQYF.

This clonotype was observed a single time. CDR3 nucleotide sequence: TGCGCCAGCAGTGATCAGTGGACAGGGGGCCTTTATGGCTACACCTTC. Amino acid sequence: CASSDQWTGGLYGYTF. The chain has TRBV10-2 and TRBJ1-2; TRBD1 matches 11 bases. Germline values: CDR1 WSHSY, CDR2 SAAADI. The junction had 8 bases not matched to a gene; V was cut back by 3 bases and J by 5 bases. The length of the CDR3 is 16 residues.

The chain is built from TRBV4-3 and TRBJ2-1; 12 nucleotides line up with TRBD2. This CDR3 spans 19 amino acids. Germline V gene sequence: CDR1 LGHNA, CDR2 YSLEER. The ends lost 3 bases at V and 6 bases at J; junction bases unmatched: 15. CDR3 nucleotide sequence: TGCGCCAGCAGCCAGAAGATCGGCAAGACTAGCGGGAGAGGCAATGAGCAGTTCTTC. Translation: CASSQKIGKTSGRGNEQFF.

The chain combines TRBV4-1 with TRBJ2-1, with 11 bases matching TRBD2. The CDR3 spans 16 residues. Trimming cost V 0 bases and J 8 bases; bases outside gene matches: 6. CDR1 and CDR2 (germline): MGHRA, YSYEKL. CDR3 residues: CASSQDSGGAGYEQFF. In nucleotides, the CDR3 is TGCGCCAGCAGCCAAGATAGCGGGGGGGCCGGTTATGAGCAGTTCTTC.

This clonotype was seen a handful of times. This chain links TRBV6-5 with TRBJ1-4; D gene uncertain. CDR1 and CDR2 (germline): MNHEY, SVGAGI. The CDR3 extends over 13 amino acids. V gave up 6 bases and J gave up 10 bases, with 15 bases separating them. The CDR3 coding sequence is TGTGCCAGCAGCCCGGGAGGCGATGGAAAACTGTTTTTT. As protein: CASSPGGDGKLFF.

The V and J genes are TRBV7-9 and TRBJ1-2, with TRBD1 as a possible D gene (5 bases). V gave up 4 bases and J gave up 8 bases, with 20 bases separating them. Germline values: CDR1 SEHNR, CDR2 FQNEAQ (reference sequence). The CDR3 covers 15 residues. CDR3: CASSWGGRLAWGYTF. The DNA for the CDR3 is TGTGCCAGCAGCTGGGGGGGACGATTGGCTTGGGGCTACACCTTC.

J is TRBJ2-1 and V is TRBV6-2 or TRBV6-3; D is perhaps TRBD1 (6 bases). V was cut by 5 bases and J by 6 bases, with 11 bases left in between. Germline assignment: CDR1 MNHEY and CDR2 SVGEGT. This CDR3 region has 13 residues. In DNA, the CDR3 is TGTGCCAGCAGTGCAAGGACAGTCAATGAGCAGTTCTTC. Protein product: CASSARTVNEQFF.

This clonotype turned up a few times. CDR3: CASSLVGSAGGFSGRAYNEQFF. CDR3 bases: TGTGCCAGCAGCTTGGTCGGGTCGGCAGGCGGATTTAGCGGGAGGGCCTACAATGAGCAGTTCTTC. The V gene is TRBV5-8, the J gene TRBJ2-1, with TRBD2 matching over 11 bases. After removal of 0 bases from V and 2 bases from J, the junction contained 19 bases not matched to a gene. The CDR3 extends over 22 amino acids. Germline values: CDR1 SGHTS, CDR2 YDEGEE.

This clonotype has a count of ten or more. The chain is built from TRBV7-8 and TRBJ2-7; 8 positions match TRBD2. The germline CDR1 and CDR2 sequences are SGHVS and FQNEAQ. V shed 5 bases and J 2 bases; nucleotides not matched to a gene: 2. The CDR3 contains 13 residues. The CDR3 DNA sequence: TGTGCCAGCAGCCGGGGGGGGGCCTACGAGCAGTACTTC. It encodes CASSRGGAYEQYF.

In this sample, this clonotype turned up a few times. This chain uses TRBV9 with TRBJ2-1, with 10 bases fitting TRBD2. The germline V gene has CDR1 SGDLS and CDR2 YYNGEE. This CDR3 region has 21 residues. J was trimmed by 4 bases and V by 3 bases; bases with no gene match: 22. As DNA, the CDR3 is TGTGCCAGCAGCGCCGGACGGGGGGGACCTAGCGGGAGAGTATTGTACAATGAGCAGTTCTTC. It yields the protein CASSAGRGGPSGRVLYNEQFF.

CDR3 loop: CASSQDPGNGTGIYGYTF. The CDR3 DNA is TGCGCCAGCAGCCAAGACCCAGGGAACGGGACAGGGATTTACGGCTACACCTTC. The chain uses TRBV4-1 and TRBJ1-2; 9 bases map to TRBD1. Looked up from germline, CDR1 is MGHRA and CDR2 is YSYEKL. V was pared by 0 bases and J by 8 bases, with 16 bases of the junction left unmatched. The CDR3 is 18 amino acids.

The chain joins TRBV7-2 to TRBJ1-5; D unclear. This CDR3 spans 13 amino acids. Germline assignment: CDR1 SGHTA and CDR2 FQGNSA. The V and J ends lost 5 bases and 7 bases respectively, with 12 bases between them. DNA for the CDR3: TGTGCCAGCAGCCCCCAGTGGAGCCAGCCCCAGCATTTT. Amino acids: CASSPQWSQPQHF.

This sequence joins TRBV7-2 and TRBJ1-4; D ambiguous. Looked up from germline, CDR1 is SGHTA and CDR2 is FQGNSA. This CDR3 has 13 amino acids. Trimming shortened V by 5 bases and J by 7 bases, and 11 bases separated the two germline ends. The CDR3 sequence is CASSLSGVEKLFF. CDR3 coding DNA: TGTGCCAGCAGCCTATCGGGCGTTGAAAAACTGTTTTTT.

This clonotype occurred once. The V gene is TRBV3-1, the J gene TRBJ1-4, with D unresolved. Germline V CDR1 and CDR2: LGHDT, YNNKEL (reference sequence). V lost 4 bases to trimming and J lost 6 bases, with 15 bases between them. This CDR3 region has 15 residues. CDR3 loop: CASSLWTGADEKLFF. CDR3 nucleotides: TGTGCCAGCAGCCTTTGGACCGGAGCGGATGAAAAACTGTTTTTT.

V and J are TRBV4-3 and TRBJ2-2; D possibly uses TRBD1 or TRBD2 (5 bases each). CDR3 length equals 15 residues. Per the germline V gene, CDR1 is LGHNA and CDR2 is YSLEER. V shed 1 base and J shed 4 bases, with 10 bases lying between them. The CDR3 nucleotides are TGCGCCAGCAGCCAAGGGGATGGGGGCACCGGGGAGCTGTTTTTT. Protein: CASSQGDGGTGELFF.

The chain joins TRBV12-3 or TRBV12-4 to TRBJ1-1; D call uncertain. There are 13 residues in the CDR3. V lost 8 bases and J lost 1, with 11 bases in between. CDR3 sequence (DNA): TGTGCCAGCCAGGTGATAAGGAACACTGAAGCTTTCTTT. Encoded protein: CASQVIRNTEAFF.

The chain carries TRBV20-1 and TRBJ1-2; D is unresolved. Per the germline V gene, CDR1 is DFQATT and CDR2 is SNEGSKA (reference sequence). Deletions cut 0 bases from V and 8 bases from J, with 13 bases between. This CDR3 comprises 13 residues. Written as DNA, the CDR3 is TGCAGTGCTAGAGATCGGGATATCAACGGCTACACCTTC. Amino acids: CSARDRDINGYTF.

This clonotype was detected only a few times. V gene TRBV6-1 combines with J gene TRBJ1-2, with D perhaps matching TRBD1 (6 bases). The CDR3 is 15 residues long. Looked up from germline, CDR1 is MNHNS and CDR2 is SASEGT. The V end was cut by 1 base, the J end by 3 bases, with 12 bases between. The DNA for the CDR3 is TGTGCCAGCAGTGAAGACGTAGGGGGGTACTATGGCTACACCTTC. This encodes CASSEDVGGYYGYTF.

The chain uses TRBV7-6 and TRBJ2-3; tentatively, D is TRBD2 (5 bases). Per germline, CDR1 SGHVS and CDR2 FNYEAQ. CDR3 size: 13 residues. V was trimmed by 5 bases and J by 3 bases, leaving 9 bases between them. The CDR3 is CASSLTMTDTQYF. CDR3 DNA sequence: TGTGCCAGCAGCCTGACTATGACAGATACGCAGTATTTT.

A note on this clonotype: A clone one base away is much larger, so this may be a read error. The CDR3: CTSSVQQGIYNEQFF. CDR3 in DNA: TGTACCAGCAGTGTGCAACAGGGGATCTACAATGAGCAGTTCTTC. The chain has TRBV25-1 and TRBJ2-1; 7 bases match TRBD1. The CDR3 sequence is 15 residues long. The V gene's germline CDR1 is MGHDK and CDR2 SYGVNS.

This clonotype was found once. The chain uses TRBV14 and TRBJ2-5; unclear D gene. From germline, CDR1 is SGHDN and CDR2 FVKESK. This CDR3 comprises 17 residues. V lost 4 bases to trimming and J lost 5 bases, with 23 bases between them. CDR3 nucleotides: TGTGCCAGCAGCCCCTTTGGAGTTGAGACGCCAAGCGAGACCCAGTACTTC. It is translated as CASSPFGVETPSETQYF.

Here the CDR3 DNA reads TGTGCCAGCAGTGAAGGACCCATGGACACTGAAGCTTTCTTT. Protein: CASSEGPMDTEAFF. V and J are TRBV27 and TRBJ1-1; D is ambiguous. CDR3 length: 14 residues. Between the trimmed V and J ends, which lost 5 bases and 3 bases, there was a span of 13 bases. The germline gives CDR1 MNHEY, CDR2 SMNVEV (reference sequence).

The chain joins TRBV14 to TRBJ1-6, with TRBD1 as a possible D gene (5 bases). From germline, CDR1 is SGHDN and CDR2 FVKESK. V gave up 0 bases and J gave up 5 bases, with 20 bases separating them. The CDR3 has 19 amino acids. CDR3 residues: CASSQDSGDLVGNNSPLHF. The DNA for the CDR3 is TGTGCCAGCAGCCAAGATTCCGGGGACCTCGTCGGAAATAATTCACCCCTCCACTTT.

This clonotype has more than one count but fewer than ten. The chain couples TRBV11-2 to TRBJ2-1, with a tentative D call TRBD2 (5 bases). Germline CDR1 SGHAT, CDR2 FQNNGV. V lost 6 bases and J 0 bases, leaving 15 bases between the germline ends. The CDR3 sequence is 16 residues long. CDR3 loop: CASRFAGYLSYNEQFF. As DNA, the CDR3 is TGTGCCAGCAGATTCGCGGGCTACCTCTCCTACAATGAGCAGTTCTTC. Looking up the rest from reference TRBV11-2 and TRBJ2-1 gives the full variable domain: EAGVAQSPRYKIIEKRQSVAFWCNPISGHATLYWYQQILGQGPKLLIQFQNNGVVDDSQLPKDRFSAERLKGVDSTLKIQPAKLEDSAVYLCASRFAGYLSYNEQFFGPGTRLTVL.

V is TRBV7-3 and J is TRBJ1-1, with no clear D. Germline assignment: CDR1 SGHTA and CDR2 FQGTGA. The CDR3 has 13 amino acids. The V and J ends lost 4 bases and 1 base respectively, with 7 bases between them. This CDR3 reads CASSSTSNTEAFF. The CDR3 DNA is TGTGCCAGCAGCTCAACATCGAACACTGAAGCTTTCTTT. Based on the CDR3 plus reference TRBV7-3 and TRBJ1-1, the full variable domain is GAGVSQTPSNKVTEKGKYVELRCDPISGHTALYWYRQSLGQGPEFLIYFQGTGAADDSGLPNDRFFAVRPEGSVSTLKIQRTERGDSAVYLCASSSTSNTEAFFGQGTRLTVV.